The present TCR beta chain was sequenced within a study of cytomegalovirus exposure and HLA in healthy donors. As to this clone: Its antigen remains unknown.

Study-wide results and limits: Among donors in an Asian-associated ancestry cluster, a later analysis reportedly found fewer N-insertions than the roughly 610-donor mean. Researchers reported in a later analysis that common viral pathogens appeared linked to several top clusters.

This CDR3 has 16 residues. Trimming at V came to 3 bases and at J to 3 bases, leaving 7 bases not matched to a gene. From germline, CDR1 is MGHRA and CDR2 YSYEKL. The study ran its PCR with 60 Vbeta and 13 Jbeta primers. Some clones are missing from TCRdb's copy, which holds only in-frame ones; the method was immunoSEQ multiplex PCR. The sample totals 70,000 to 75,000 clones; its top ten clones hold 3.8%. Healthy bone marrow donors made up the donor group. The chain recombines TRBV4-1 with TRBJ1-1, with 10 bases fitting TRBD1. The sequenced sample consisted of PBMCs. The sequence was collected from a female donor in good health and CMV-seropositive. The CDR3 nucleotides are TGCGCCAGCAGCCATAGACAGGGGGCTGAGGACACTGAAGCTTTCTTT. Translating it yields CASSHRQGAEDTEAFF.